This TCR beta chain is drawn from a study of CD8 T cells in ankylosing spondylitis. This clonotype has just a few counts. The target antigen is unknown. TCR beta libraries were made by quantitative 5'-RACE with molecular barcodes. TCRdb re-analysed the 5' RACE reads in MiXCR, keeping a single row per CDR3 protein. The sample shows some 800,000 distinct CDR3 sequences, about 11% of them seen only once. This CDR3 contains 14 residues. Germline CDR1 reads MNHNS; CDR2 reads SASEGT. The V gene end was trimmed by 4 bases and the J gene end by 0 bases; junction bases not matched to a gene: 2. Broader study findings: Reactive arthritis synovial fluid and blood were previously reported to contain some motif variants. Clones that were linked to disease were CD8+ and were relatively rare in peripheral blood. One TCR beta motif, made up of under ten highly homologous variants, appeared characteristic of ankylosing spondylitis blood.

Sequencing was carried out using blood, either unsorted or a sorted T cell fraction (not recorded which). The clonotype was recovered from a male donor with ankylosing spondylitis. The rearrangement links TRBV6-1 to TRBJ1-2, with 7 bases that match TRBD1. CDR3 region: CASSGTGANYGYTF. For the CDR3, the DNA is TGTGCCAGCAGTGGGACAGGAGCTAACTATGGCTACACCTTC.